The 8 T cell receptor beta chains below all came from one sample that was sequenced in a study of spatial heterogeneity in lung cancer. TCRdb itself ran the 5' RACE reads through MiXCR, one entry per CDR3 protein. The data hold approximately 25,000 distinct CDR3 sequences, with roughly 7% observed a single time. Time point of the sample: sample taken at primary tumor resection. No cells were sorted before sequencing. The whole RNA sequenced was extracted from tumor, nontumor lung or frozen PBMC. Material: PBMCs, obtained at surgery. Source of these receptors: a male donor with early-stage non-small cell lung cancer.

This clonotype was recorded at least ten times. V is TRBV27 and J is TRBJ2-7; maybe TRBD2 (7 bases). V lost 5 bases and J 3 bases, leaving 17 bases between the germline ends. The CDR3 has 15 residues. Germline loops: CDR1 MNHEY, CDR2 SMNVEV (reference sequence). The CDR3 coding sequence is TGTGCCAGCAGTCCCCGGGGGGCCAGGGGCTACGAGCAGTACTTC. Translating gives CASSPRGARGYEQYF.

This clonotype was detected only a few times. The chain has TRBV6-2 or TRBV6-3 and TRBJ2-2; D is unresolved. V shed 5 bases and J shed 4 bases, with 8 bases lying between them. Germline V gives CDR1 MNHEY, CDR2 SVGEGT. The CDR3 totals 13 residues. CDR3 amino acids: CASSLSLTGELFF. DNA of the CDR3: TGTGCCAGCAGTCTGTCACTCACCGGGGAGCTGTTTTTT.

This clonotype showed up many times. This may arise from a read error, as a much more abundant clone is one base away. The chain recombines TRBV14 with TRBJ2-1; TRBD1 matches at 7 bases. The CDR3 sequence is 16 residues long. Germline loops: CDR1 SGHDN, CDR2 FVKESK. The CDR3, as DNA: TGTGTCAGCAGCCAAGAAAGGGACAGCTCCTACAATGAGCAGTTCTTC. Its translation is CVSSQERDSSYNEQFF.

This clonotype was seen many times. This chain connects TRBV12-3 or TRBV12-4 to TRBJ1-1; no clear D gene. The CDR3 loop spans 11 amino acids. The ends were cut back, 5 bases at V and 6 bases at J, with 7 bases in the middle. The CDR3 spells CASSTGPEAFF. The CDR3 nucleotides are TGTGCCAGCAGTACCGGCCCTGAAGCTTTCTTT.

This clonotype was seen at least ten times. The chain carries TRBV6-6 and TRBJ1-1; no definite D call. From germline, CDR1 is MNHNY and CDR2 SVGAGI (reference sequence). Trimming cost V 4 bases and J 0 bases, with 9 bases left between them. The CDR3 totals 14 residues. In nucleotides, the CDR3 is TGTGCCAGCAGTTTTGACAACCTGAACACTGAAGCTTTCTTT. As protein: CASSFDNLNTEAFF.

In this sample, this clonotype is medium-sized. The genes are TRBV7-2 and TRBJ2-2; no clear D gene. The germline gives CDR1 SGHTA, CDR2 FQGNSA. V was pared by 5 bases and J by 4 bases, with 17 bases between. CDR3 size: 16 residues. The CDR3 spells CASSTQLPRGTGELFF. The CDR3, as DNA: TGTGCCAGCAGCACCCAGCTACCCCGTGGCACCGGGGAGCTGTTTTTT.

The genes are TRBV28 and TRBJ2-7; D is perhaps TRBD1 (5 bases). Trimming cost V 4 bases and J 4 bases, with 14 bases left between them. The CDR3 sequence is 14 residues long. Germline CDR1 MDHEN, CDR2 SYDVKM. CDR3 region: CASSSSRQGYEQYV. DNA of the CDR3: TGTGCCAGCAGTTCGTCCCGTCAGGGATACGAGCAGTACGTC.

This clonotype was observed a few times. This chain connects TRBV5-5 to TRBJ2-3; D may be TRBD2 (5 bases). The CDR3 consists of 14 residues. CDR1 is SGHKS, CDR2 YYEKEE, per germline (reference sequence). V was clipped by 0 bases and J by 3 bases, with 8 bases between them. CDR3 nucleotides: TGTGCCAGCAGCTTGGTACGGGAAACAGATACGCAGTATTTT. This translates into CASSLVRETDTQYF.